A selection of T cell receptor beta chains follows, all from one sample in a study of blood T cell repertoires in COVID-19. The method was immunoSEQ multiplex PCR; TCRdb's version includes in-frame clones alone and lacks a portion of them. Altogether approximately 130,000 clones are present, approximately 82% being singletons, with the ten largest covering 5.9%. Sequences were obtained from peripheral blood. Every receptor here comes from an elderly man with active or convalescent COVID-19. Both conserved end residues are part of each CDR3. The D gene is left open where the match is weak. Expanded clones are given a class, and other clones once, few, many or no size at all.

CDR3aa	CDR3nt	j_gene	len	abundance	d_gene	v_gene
CASSEGLAGSDTQYF	TGTGCCAGCAGCGAGGGACTAGCGGGGTCAGATACGCAGTATTTT	TRBJ2-3	15	-	TRBD2	TRBV9
CASSQDLGTGGGNTIYF	TGTGCCAGCAGCCAAGATCTTGGGACAGGGGGCGGAAACACCATATATTTT	TRBJ1-3	17	-	TRBD1	TRBV4-2
CASSRGTSGVSTDTQYF	TGTGCCAGCAGCCGGGGGACTAGCGGGGTTAGCACAGATACGCAGTATTTT	TRBJ2-3	17	-	TRBD2	TRBV5-5
CATSRDISGYEKLFF	TGTGCCACCAGCAGAGATATTTCGGGGTATGAAAAACTGTTTTTT	TRBJ1-4	15	-	-	TRBV15
CASSHLASGLGDTQYF	TGTGCCAGCAGCCATCTGGCCAGCGGGCTCGGGGATACGCAGTATTTT	TRBJ2-3	16	-	-	TRBV14
CASSWGGPKGNTGELFF	TGCGCCAGCAGCTGGGGCGGACCAAAAGGGAACACCGGGGAGCTGTTTTTT	TRBJ2-2	17	-	-	TRBV5-1
CASSLGSAGTSYEQYF	TGTGCCAGCAGCTTAGGTTCGGCAGGTACCTCCTACGAGCAGTACTTC	TRBJ2-7	16	-	-	TRBV7-6
CASSQQDITYEQYF	TGTGCCAGTAGTCAACAGGACATAACCTACGAGCAGTACTTC	TRBJ2-7	14	-	-	TRBV19
CASSLAVLRRAGELFF	TGTGCCAGCAGCTTAGCGGTCTTACGACGGGCCGGGGAGCTGTTTTTT	TRBJ2-2	16	-	-	TRBV7-8
CASRGTGELFF	TGTGCCAGCCGGGGAACCGGGGAGCTGTTTTTT	TRBJ2-2	11	-	-	TRBV6-5
CATSRTTATNKKLFF	TGTGCCACCAGCAGAACGACAGCAACTAATAAAAAACTGTTTTTT	TRBJ1-4	15	-	-	TRBV15
CASSRYGQVENTF	TGTGCCAGCAGTCGATACGGACAGGTCGAAAACACCTTC	TRBJ1-2	13	few	TRBD1	TRBV6-2/TRBV6-3
CATAGGTYEQYF	TGTGCTACGGCAGGGGGCACGTACGAGCAGTACTTC	TRBJ2-7	12	-	TRBD1	TRBV6-5
CASSLLDRNYGYTF	TGTGCCAGTAGCCTCCTGGACAGGAACTATGGCTACACCTTC	TRBJ1-2	14	once	TRBD1	TRBV19
CASSLNRAYGYTF	TGTGCCAGCAGTTTAAACAGGGCCTATGGCTACACCTTC	TRBJ1-2	13	-	-	TRBV12-3/TRBV12-4
CATRTSFSGGNYGYTF	TGTGCCACCAGGACTTCCTTTTCCGGGGGGAACTATGGCTACACCTTC	TRBJ1-2	16	-	-	TRBV10-3
CASSETGQLNTEAFF	TGTGCCAGCAGCGAGACCGGACAGCTGAACACTGAAGCTTTCTTT	TRBJ1-1	15	-	-	TRBV7-2
CASSLNTLAGEANTQYF	TGTGCCAGCAGCCTAAATACCCTAGCGGGGGAGGCAAATACGCAGTATTTT	TRBJ2-3	17	-	TRBD2	TRBV4-2
CASLPSGGASYEQYF	TGTGCCAGCTTGCCGAGCGGGGGGGCCTCCTACGAGCAGTACTTC	TRBJ2-7	15	-	TRBD2	TRBV6-5
CASSHRGTGELFF	TGTGCCAGCAGCCACAGGGGCACCGGGGAGCTGTTTTTT	TRBJ2-2	13	few	-	TRBV3-1/TRBV3-2
CASSRTSGGPLGEQYF	TGTGCCAGCAGCAGAACTAGCGGGGGGCCGCTTGGCGAGCAGTACTTC	TRBJ2-7	16	-	TRBD2	TRBV4-2
CASSWTSGGVNEQFF	TGTGCCAGCAGCTGGACTAGCGGGGGGGTTAATGAGCAGTTCTTC	TRBJ2-1	15	-	TRBD2	TRBV7-2
CASSLEMGPGELFF	TGTGCCAGCAGCTTGGAAATGGGGCCCGGGGAGCTGTTTTTT	TRBJ2-2	14	-	-	TRBV5-6
CASRQGPQETQYF	TGTGCCAGTAGACAGGGGCCCCAAGAGACCCAGTACTTC	TRBJ2-5	13	-	TRBD1	TRBV19
CAISAGGNNEQFF	TGTGCCATCAGCGCGGGGGGGAACAATGAGCAGTTCTTC	TRBJ2-1	13	-	TRBD2	TRBV10-3
CASSLGTSGYNEQFF	TGTGCCAGCAGCTTAGGGACTAGCGGTTACAATGAGCAGTTCTTC	TRBJ2-1	15	-	TRBD2	TRBV11-3
CASSRGQTLWGNIQYF	TGTGCCAGCAGTAGGGGACAGACCTTGTGGGGAAACATTCAGTACTTC	TRBJ2-4	16	few	TRBD1	TRBV7-2
CATSDPGQNYEQYF	TGTGCCACCAGTGATCCGGGACAGAACTACGAGCAGTACTTC	TRBJ2-7	14	-	TRBD1	TRBV24-1
CSVEDAGYGYTF	TGCAGCGTTGAAGATGCAGGCTATGGCTACACCTTC	TRBJ1-2	12	-	-	TRBV29-1
CASSPQDSPVDQPQHF	TGTGCCAGCAGTCCTCAGGACAGCCCGGTGGATCAGCCCCAGCATTTT	TRBJ1-5	16	-	-	TRBV28
CASSEGPGTGLYEQYF	TGTGCCAGCAGCGAAGGTCCCGGGACAGGGTTATACGAGCAGTACTTC	TRBJ2-7	16	-	TRBD1	TRBV7-2
CASSPRAGPYGYTF	TGTGCCAGCAGTCCGCGGGCGGGGCCCTATGGCTACACCTTC	TRBJ1-2	14	-	-	TRBV7-2
CASSFVTGVETQYF	TGTGCCAGCAGCTTTGTGACGGGGGTCGAGACCCAGTACTTC	TRBJ2-5	14	-	-	TRBV7-2
CASRGQGLEEKLFF	TGTGCCAGCAGGGGACAGGGCCTGGAGGAAAAACTGTTTTTT	TRBJ1-4	14	-	TRBD1	TRBV6-5
CASSMAGGFNEQFF	TGTGCCAGTAGTATGGCGGGGGGTTTTAATGAGCAGTTCTTC	TRBJ2-1	14	-	TRBD2	TRBV19
CASSSGVLGGSGELFF	TGTGCCAGCAGTTCAGGGGTCCTGGGGGGGTCCGGGGAGCTGTTTTTT	TRBJ2-2	16	once	-	TRBV6-5
CASTRAGTGELFF	TGTGCCAGCACCCGAGCTGGTACCGGGGAGCTGTTTTTT	TRBJ2-2	13	-	-	TRBV2
CASSPGGQYEQYF	TGTGCCAGCAGCCCAGGGGGACAGTACGAGCAGTACTTC	TRBJ2-7	13	-	TRBD1	TRBV11-2
CASTWLAGGPDTQYF	TGTGCCAGTACATGGTTGGCGGGGGGGCCGGATACGCAGTATTTT	TRBJ2-3	15	once	TRBD2	TRBV19
CSALQGNTEAFF	TGCAGCGCCCTCCAGGGAAACACTGAAGCTTTCTTT	TRBJ1-1	12	few	-	TRBV29-1
CASSERLGGNSPLHF	TGTGCCAGCAGTGAAAGACTGGGGGGAAATTCACCCCTCCACTTT	TRBJ1-6	15	few	-	TRBV6-1
CASSQDDWGGGADYEETQYF	TGCGCCAGCAGCCAAGACGACTGGGGCGGGGGGGCCGATTATGAAGAGACCCAGTACTTC	TRBJ2-5	20	-	TRBD2	TRBV4-3